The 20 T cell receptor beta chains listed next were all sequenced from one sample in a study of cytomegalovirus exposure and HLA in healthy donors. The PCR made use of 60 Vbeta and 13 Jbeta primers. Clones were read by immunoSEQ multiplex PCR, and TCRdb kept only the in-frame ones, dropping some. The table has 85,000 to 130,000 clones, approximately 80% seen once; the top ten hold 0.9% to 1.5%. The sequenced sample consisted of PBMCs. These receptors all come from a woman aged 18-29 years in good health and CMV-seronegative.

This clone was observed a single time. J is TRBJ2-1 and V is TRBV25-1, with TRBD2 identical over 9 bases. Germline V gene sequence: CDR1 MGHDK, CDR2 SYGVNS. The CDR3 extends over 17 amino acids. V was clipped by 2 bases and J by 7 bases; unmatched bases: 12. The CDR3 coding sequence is TGTGCCAGCAGTGAAAGCGGGGGGCCTACCCTTTGGAATGAGCAGTTCTTC. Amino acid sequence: CASSESGGPTLWNEQFF.

CDR3 region: CASSFLDSLNQPQHF. CDR3 DNA: TGTGCCAGCAGCTTCCTGGACAGCCTAAATCAGCCCCAGCATTTT. This chain links TRBV5-8 with TRBJ1-5, with D perhaps matching TRBD1 (6 bases). The V end lost 2 bases, the J end lost 4 bases, and 13 bases lay between the germline ends. Germline CDR1 is SGHTS and CDR2 is YDEGEE. The CDR3 is made up of 15 amino acids.

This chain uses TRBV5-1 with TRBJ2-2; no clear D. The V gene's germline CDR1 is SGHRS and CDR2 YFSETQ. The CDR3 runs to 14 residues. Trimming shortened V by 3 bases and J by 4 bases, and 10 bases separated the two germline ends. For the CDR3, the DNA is TGCGCCAGCAGCTCGATTCTAGTCACCGGGGAGCTGTTTTTT. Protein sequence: CASSSILVTGELFF.

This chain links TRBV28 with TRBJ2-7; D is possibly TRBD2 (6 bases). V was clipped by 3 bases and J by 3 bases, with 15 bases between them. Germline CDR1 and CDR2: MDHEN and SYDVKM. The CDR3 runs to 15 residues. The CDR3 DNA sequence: TGTGCCAGCAGTTTGCTCGGTAGCGGCAGCTACGAGCAGTACTTC. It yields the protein CASSLLGSGSYEQYF.

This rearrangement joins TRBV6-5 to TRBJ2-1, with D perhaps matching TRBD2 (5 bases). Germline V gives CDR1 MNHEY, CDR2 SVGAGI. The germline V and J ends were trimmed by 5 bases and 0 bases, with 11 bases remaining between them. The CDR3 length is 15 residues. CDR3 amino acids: CASSRTESSYNEQFF. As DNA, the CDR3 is TGTGCCAGCAGTCGGACTGAAAGCTCCTACAATGAGCAGTTCTTC.

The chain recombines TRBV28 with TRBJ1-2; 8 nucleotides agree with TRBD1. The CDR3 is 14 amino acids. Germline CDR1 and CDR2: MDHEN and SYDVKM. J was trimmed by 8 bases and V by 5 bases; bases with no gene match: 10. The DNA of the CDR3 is TGTGCCAGCAGTCCCCGGACAGGGTTAGAGGGCTACACCTTC. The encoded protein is CASSPRTGLEGYTF.

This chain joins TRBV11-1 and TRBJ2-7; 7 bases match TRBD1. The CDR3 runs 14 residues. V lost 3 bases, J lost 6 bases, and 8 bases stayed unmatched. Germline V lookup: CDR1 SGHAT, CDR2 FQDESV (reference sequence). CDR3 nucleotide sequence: TGTGCCAGCAGCTTCGACAGGGAAGAGGGCGAGCAGTACTTC. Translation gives CASSFDREEGEQYF. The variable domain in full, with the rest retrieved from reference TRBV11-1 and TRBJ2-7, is EAEVAQSPRYKITEKSQAVAFWCDPISGHATLYWYRQILGQGPELLVQFQDESVVDDSQLPKDRFSAERLKGVDSTLKIQPAELGDSAMYLCASSFDREEGEQYFGPGTRLTVT.

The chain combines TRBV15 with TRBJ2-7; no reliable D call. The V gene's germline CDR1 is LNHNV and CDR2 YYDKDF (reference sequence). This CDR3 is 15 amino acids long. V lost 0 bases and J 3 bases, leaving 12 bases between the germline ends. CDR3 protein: CATSRDLRGNYEQYF. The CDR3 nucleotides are TGTGCCACCAGCAGAGATTTACGAGGAAACTACGAGCAGTACTTC.

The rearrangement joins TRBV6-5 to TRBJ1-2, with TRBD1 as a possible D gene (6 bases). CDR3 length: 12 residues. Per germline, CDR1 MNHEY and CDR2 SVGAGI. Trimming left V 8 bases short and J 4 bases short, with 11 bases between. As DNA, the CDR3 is TGTGCCAGCGCCAGGGGCGGCTATGGCTACACCTTC. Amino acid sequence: CASARGGYGYTF.

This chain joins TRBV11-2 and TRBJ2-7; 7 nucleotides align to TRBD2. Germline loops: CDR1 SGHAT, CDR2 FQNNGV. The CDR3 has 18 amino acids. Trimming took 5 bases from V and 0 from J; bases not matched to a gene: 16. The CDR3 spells CASSPRKAYRDYSYEQYF. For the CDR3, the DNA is TGTGCCAGCAGCCCTAGAAAAGCTTACCGGGACTACTCCTACGAGCAGTACTTC.

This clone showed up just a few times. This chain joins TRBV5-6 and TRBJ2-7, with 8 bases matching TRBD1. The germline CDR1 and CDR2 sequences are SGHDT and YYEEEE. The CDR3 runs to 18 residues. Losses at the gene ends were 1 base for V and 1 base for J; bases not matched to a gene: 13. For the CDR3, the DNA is TGTGCCAGCAGCTTGCGTCGACGGGAGACAGGGGCATCCTACGAGCAGTACTTC. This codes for CASSLRRRETGASYEQYF.

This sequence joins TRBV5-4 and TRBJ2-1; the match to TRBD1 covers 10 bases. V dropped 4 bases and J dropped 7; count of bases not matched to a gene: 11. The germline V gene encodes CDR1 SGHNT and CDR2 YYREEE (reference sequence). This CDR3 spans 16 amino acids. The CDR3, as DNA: TGTGCCAGCAGCCTGACCGGGACAGGGGTCAGGAATGAGCAGTTCTTC. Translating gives CASSLTGTGVRNEQFF.

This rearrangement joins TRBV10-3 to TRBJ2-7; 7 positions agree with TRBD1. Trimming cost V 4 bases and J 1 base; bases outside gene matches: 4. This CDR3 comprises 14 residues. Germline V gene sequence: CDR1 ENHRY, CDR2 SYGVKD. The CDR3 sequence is CAISGDSGSYEQYF. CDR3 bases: TGTGCCATCAGTGGGGACAGCGGTTCCTACGAGCAGTACTTC.

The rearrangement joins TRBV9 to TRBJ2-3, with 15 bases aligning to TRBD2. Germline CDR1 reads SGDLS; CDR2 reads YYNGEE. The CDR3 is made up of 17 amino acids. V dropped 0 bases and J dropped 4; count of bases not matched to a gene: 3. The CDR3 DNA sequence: TGTGCCAGCAGCGTAGAACGGACTAGCGGGAGGGCAGATACGCAGTATTTT. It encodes CASSVERTSGRADTQYF. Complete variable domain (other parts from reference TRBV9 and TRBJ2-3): DSGVTQTPKHLITATGQRVTLRCSPRSGDLSVYWYQQSLDQGLQFLIQYYNGEERAKGNILERFSAQQFPDLHSELNLSSLELGDSALYFCASSVERTSGRADTQYFGPGTRLTVL.

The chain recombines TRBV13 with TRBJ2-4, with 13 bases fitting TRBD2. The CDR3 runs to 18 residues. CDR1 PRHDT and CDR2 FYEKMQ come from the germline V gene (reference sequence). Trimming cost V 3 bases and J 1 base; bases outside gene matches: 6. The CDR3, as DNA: TGTGCCAGCAGCTTTGGACTAGCGGGAGTTGGGGCCAAAAACATTCAGTACTTC. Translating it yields CASSFGLAGVGAKNIQYF. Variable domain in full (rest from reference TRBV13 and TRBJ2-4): AAGVIQSPRHLIKEKRETATLKCYPIPRHDTVYWYQQGPGQDPQFLISFYEKMQSDKGSIPDRFSAQQFSDYHSELNMSSLELGDSALYFCASSFGLAGVGAKNIQYFGAGTRLSVL.

This CDR3 reads CASSPHRGRNGNTIYF. Here the CDR3 DNA reads TGTGCCAGCAGCCCCCACAGGGGGCGTAATGGAAACACCATATATTTT. The chain combines TRBV11-2 with TRBJ1-3; 9 nucleotides line up with TRBD1. From germline, CDR1 is SGHAT and CDR2 FQNNGV. V lost 5 bases and J lost 3; bases outside the gene matches: 8. There are 16 residues in the CDR3.

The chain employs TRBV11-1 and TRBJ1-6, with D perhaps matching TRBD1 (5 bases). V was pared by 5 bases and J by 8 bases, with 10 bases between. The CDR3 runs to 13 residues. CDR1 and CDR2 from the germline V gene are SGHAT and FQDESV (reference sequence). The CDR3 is CASSLTDYSPLHF. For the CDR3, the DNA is TGTGCCAGCAGCCTGACAGATTATTCACCCCTCCACTTT.

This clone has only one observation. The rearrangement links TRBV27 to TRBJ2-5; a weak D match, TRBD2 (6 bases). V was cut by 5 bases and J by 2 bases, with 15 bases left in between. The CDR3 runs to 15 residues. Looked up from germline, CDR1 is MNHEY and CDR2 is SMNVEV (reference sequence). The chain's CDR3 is CASSSGLFIQETQYF. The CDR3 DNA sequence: TGTGCCAGCAGTAGCGGGCTCTTCATACAAGAGACCCAGTACTTC.

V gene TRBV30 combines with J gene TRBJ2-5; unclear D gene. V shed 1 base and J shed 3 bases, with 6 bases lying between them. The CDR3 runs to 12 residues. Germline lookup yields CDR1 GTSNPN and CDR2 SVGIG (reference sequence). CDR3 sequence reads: CAWSESEETQYF. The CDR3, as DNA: TGTGCCTGGAGTGAGAGCGAAGAGACCCAGTACTTC.

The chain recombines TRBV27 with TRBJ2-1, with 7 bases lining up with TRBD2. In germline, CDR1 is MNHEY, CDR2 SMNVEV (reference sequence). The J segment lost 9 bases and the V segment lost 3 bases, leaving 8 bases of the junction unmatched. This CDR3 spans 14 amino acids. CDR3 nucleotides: TGTGCCAGCAGTTTGTCGGGAGGTCTGACTGAGCAGTTCTTC. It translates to CASSLSGGLTEQFF.